What follows describes a single T cell receptor (beta chain). Its antigen remains unidentified. Base qualities were left out, and no much larger clone turns up one base away. The data belong to a study of cytomegalovirus exposure and HLA in healthy donors (dated by TCRdb to about 2017). Context from the whole study: According to an earlier analysis of 550 to 750 of the donors, 150 million to 200 million T cells yielded roughly 110 million unique TCR beta sequences and 276 Gb of sequence data. Several DR-DQ haplotypes were handled as single units for association and clustering because linkage in the cohort was strong. The study combined high-throughput TCR immunosequencing, statistical association of individual TCRs with disease status, and machine learning to predict cytomegalovirus infection status. Donor age, sex, ethnicity and CMV serostatus were compiled together with the repertoire data. An earlier analysis of approximately 500 of the donors applied high-throughput TCR beta sequencing to assess whether each TCR beta V gene segment acted as functional or pseudogenic. Roughly 300 gigabases of sequencing data and around 88 million unique TCR sequences made up an early release that covered approximately 700 HLA-typed donors. A later analysis re-analyzed previously published TCR beta repertoires from about 600 donors and added high-resolution HLA genotyping to study TCR occurrence patterns. The genetic ancestry cluster associated with self-reported Caucasian donors included 81% of the approximately 430 genotyped donors. Among 398 genotyped donors of the cohort, an average of roughly 240,000 unique TCR beta nucleotide sequences were sequenced per donor, roughly 20% of them non-productive. All discovery cohort repertoires had been generated on a single sequencing platform. The study was designed to test whether signatures of past pathogen exposure could be identified by cataloging public T cell receptors. Class I and class II HLA loci were covered by the typing at four-digit resolution. A later genetic analysis used genome-wide SNP genotypes for about 65% of the 666 donors, treating that subset as a discovery cohort. A separate validation cohort of some 130 different subjects was used in addition to the roughly 720-subject first cohort. In the later analysis, no new phenotypic data were used to find candidate immune exposures; instead, reliance was placed on TCR beta sequences and their occurrence across donors. The number of donors typed differed by locus, with about 629-640 for A, B, C, DRB1 and DQB1, approximately 500 for DQA1, over 600 for DPA1, and approximately 470 for DPB1. The study profiled the T cell repertoires of 550 to 700 subjects by immunosequencing and related them to cytomegalovirus serostatus. Overall study outcomes, separate from this receptor: Over 15 rarely observed V segments, including chromosome 9 orphons, were excluded from the earlier analysis of some 590 of the donors because counts were too low. Across donors, most TCR sequences were observed very rarely, whereas some public TCRs were present in many individuals. In vitro tests confirmed that a few of the cytomegalovirus-associated TCR beta chains recognize cytomegalovirus antigens. A further reported finding was that TCR beta sequences accurately predicted the HLA-A and HLA-B alleles for most subjects in the first cohort. It was suggested by the authors that the approach could potentially be generalized to other disease states and immunological phenotypes. A group of highly shared sequence variants was considered likely to be a technical artifact of the sequencing pipeline. According to a later analysis, TCR association rates differed among HLA loci, with DRB1 alleles showing the most associated TCRs and HLA-C alleles showing the fewest. A total of 150 to 200 TCR beta chains were listed by the study as associated with cytomegalovirus. HLA typing was unavailable for some donors at each locus, so association tests used only the typed subset. Linkage disequilibrium might explain the correlated functional status among segregating V segments, but an unknown experimental factor could not be ruled out. In a later analysis, several top co-occurrence clusters were reported to appear linked to parvovirus B19, influenza, CMV and Epstein-Barr virus. According to a later analysis, most CMV-associated TCR beta chains appeared to be HLA-restricted, and the HLA associations seemed to be driven largely by CMV exposure. When HLA alleles, especially DR and DQ, strongly co-occurred, TCR associations were difficult to assign to individual alleles. Cytomegalovirus status was reported to be diagnosed by the classifier with high specificity and sensitivity in both the original and validation cohorts. In a later genetic analysis, fewer N-insertions in productive TCRs were reported among donors in an Asian-associated ancestry cluster than the 666-donor mean. Compared with equally common non-associated chains, HLA-associated TCR beta chains in a later analysis were more clonally expanded and had lower generation probabilities. In a later genetic analysis, a missense DCLRE1C variant was associated with V-gene and J-gene trimming of TCR beta chains, and the association was replicated in an independent cohort. The only immune exposure information available for the cohort was CMV serostatus. In an earlier analysis of approximately 600 of the donors, most TCR beta V segments were observed in productive rearrangements about 87% or about 30% of the time, broadly matching IMGT annotations. Sequencing depth was assumed to be roughly uniform across donors in the presence/absence analyses, though that assumption may not hold. Specific HLA alleles were associated with roughly 17,000 TCR beta sequences at a false discovery rate of 0.05 in a later analysis. Only TCR beta chains were sequenced in this cohort, and the absence of alpha or paired-chain data limited detectable features.

In total, 500 to 700 healthy bone marrow donors made up the cohort. All cohort members were sampled while nominally healthy, although unrecorded immune exposures were likely present. The donor tested CMV seronegative and was one of the 352 seronegative cohort members. Every donor gave a peripheral blood sample, and the peripheral blood mononuclear cells from that sample were used for TCR beta sequencing. Genomic DNA was extracted from the blood cell samples with the Qiagen DNeasy Blood Extraction Kit. Receptors were amplified or captured by the immunoSEQ multiplex PCR assay. The multiplex PCR relied on a mix of 60 forward primers for TCR Vbeta segments and 13 reverse primers for TCR Jbeta segments. The CDR3 region of rearranged TCR beta genes was amplified from genomic DNA with a multiplex PCR assay. The amplified TCR beta libraries were sequenced on the Illumina HiSeq System as 87-base-pair reads. As for how the authors treated the data: Across the 666 repertoires, a later analysis counted 80 million or so unique TCR beta chains, 8.5 million to 12 million of which were shared by at least two donors. Raw reads were error-corrected and collapsed into unique sequences by a nearest-neighbor algorithm in which closely related sequences were merged to remove PCR and sequencing errors. V, D and J gene segments were assigned by aligning CDR3 sequences to IMGT reference sequences. For a sequence to be retained, a match of at least six nucleotides to both a V gene segment and a J gene segment was required. A rearrangement counted as productive if the CDR3 had no stop codons and remained in frame with V and J, and every other rearrangement counted as non-productive. CDR3 was defined by IMGT convention, running from the second conserved V-encoded cysteine to the conserved J-encoded phenylalanine. The earlier analysis of about 530 of the donors excluded any sequence lacking an unambiguous match to a single V gene segment. An earlier analysis of 550 to 650 of the donors classified V segments as functional when productive rearrangements were above 56.7% and as segregating when the standard deviation between donors was above 5%. To diagnose cytomegalovirus status from the catalog of TCR beta chain sequences, a statistical classification framework was built. In a later analysis, V and J genes were assigned by comparing TCR nucleotide sequences against IMGT/GENE-DB human TR gene sequences. The TCRdist pipeline was used in a later analysis to assign CDR3 sequences and most-parsimonious VDJ recombination scenarios. In a later analysis, each TCR beta chain was defined by its CDR3 amino acid sequence together with its V-gene family, and reads without a unique V-gene family were excluded. In a later analysis, several hundred highly shared, low-generation-probability nucleotide sequences were removed to address suspected cross-contamination and a sequencing artifact. For each public chain, a later analysis derived a clonal expansion index from normalized ranks of inferred template counts within each repertoire. In a later analysis, generation probabilities were computed with a VDJ recombination model fitted to out-of-frame rearrangements, and the resulting probabilities were checked against IGoR. A later analysis scored TCR-TCR, TCR-HLA and TCR-CMV co-occurrence with hypergeometric tests, applying a repertoire-size bias correction to TCR pairs. In a later analysis, false discovery rates were estimated by permuting HLA or CMV assignments 20 times. In a later analysis, co-occurring TCRs were grouped using DBSCAN, with TCRdist sequence similarity added in when clustering inside HLA-allele-positive subsets. Repertoires with fewer than 30,000 or more than 120,000 public chains were left out of co-occurrence clustering, as were about 5 repertoires with anomalous nucleotide sharing. As stored in TCRdb, this immuneACCESS dataset retains in-frame rearrangements with V and J assigned. A fraction of the clones does not appear; measured against another copy, unresolved V genes explain less than half of the discrepancy, and the remainder lacks a known reason. V and J calls and clone size are as listed in that table; D and trimming were resolved from the DNA. In all, the sample holds 150,000 to 200,000 clones, and 60% to 80% of those were seen once. 2.5% to 3.5% of the sample belongs to the ten largest clones.

This sequence originates from a man in his forties in good health and CMV-seronegative. The sequencing sample was made of PBMCs.

The CDR3 in this case is CASSISSGTRRPNEQFF. The nucleotide sequence is given as TGTGCCAGTAGTATCTCGTCCGGGACTAGGAGGCCCAATGAGCAGTTCTTC. The chain joins TRBV19 to TRBJ2-1; 8 nucleotides in the junction match TRBD2. From the cysteine through the phenylalanine, the CDR3 covers 17 amino acids. This entry keeps only the CDR3 DNA: 51 bases, framed from base 1. Taken from the germline V gene (reference sequence), the CDR1 and CDR2 loops are LNHDA and SQIVND. Trimming removed 3 bases from V and 6 bases from J; the gene matches leave 13 bases unexplained. Outside the CDR3, residues come from the reference TRBV19 and TRBJ2-1 proteins, so the full variable domain is: DGGITQSPKYLFRKEGQNVTLSCEQNLNHDAMYWYRQDPGQGLRLIYYSQIVNDFQKGDIAEGYSVSREKKESFPLTVTSAQKNPTAFYLCASSISSGTRRPNEQFFGPGTRLTVL.